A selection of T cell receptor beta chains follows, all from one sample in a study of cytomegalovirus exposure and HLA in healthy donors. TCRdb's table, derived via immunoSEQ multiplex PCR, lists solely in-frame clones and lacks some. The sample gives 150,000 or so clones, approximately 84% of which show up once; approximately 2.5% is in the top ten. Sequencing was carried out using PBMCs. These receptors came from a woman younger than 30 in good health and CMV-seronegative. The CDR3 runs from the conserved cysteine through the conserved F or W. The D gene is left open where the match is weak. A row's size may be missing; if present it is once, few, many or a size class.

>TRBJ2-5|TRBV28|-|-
TGTGCCAGCACCCCGGGGAGGCGAGAGACCCAGTACTTC
CASTPGRRETQYF
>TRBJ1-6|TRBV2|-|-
TGTGCCAGCAGTAGAGGGCAAGGATCACCCCTCCACTTT
CASSRGQGSPLHF
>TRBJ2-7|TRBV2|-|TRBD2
TGTGCCAGCAGTGCCGGGACTAGCGGGACGACGTACTTC
CASSAGTSGTTYF
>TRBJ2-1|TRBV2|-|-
TGTGCCAGCAGTGTGGAGGAGCAGTTCTTC
CASSVEEQFF
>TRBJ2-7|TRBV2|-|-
TGTGCCAGCAGGGTCGCGTTATCCTCCTACGAGCAGTACTTC
CASRVALSSYEQYF
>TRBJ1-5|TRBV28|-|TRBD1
TGTGCCAGCAGTACTGACAGGGAATATAGCAATCAGCCCCAGCATTTT
CASSTDREYSNQPQHF
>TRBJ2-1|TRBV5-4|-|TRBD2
TGTGCCAGCAGCGCGGGGGGCTCTTACAATGAGCAGTTCTTC
CASSAGGSYNEQFF
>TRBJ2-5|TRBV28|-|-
TGTGCCAGCAGTTTAATCTTGTTAGCGGACGGGGAAGAGACCCAGTACTTC
CASSLILLADGEETQYF
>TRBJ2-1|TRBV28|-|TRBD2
TGTGCCATCCTCAGCGGGAGCCAAGGGAATGAGCAGTTCTTC
CAILSGSQGNEQFF
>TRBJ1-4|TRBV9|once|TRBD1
TGTGCCAGCAGCGTAGAAGGGGGGACAGGCGCTGAAAAACTGTTTTTT
CASSVEGGTGAEKLFF
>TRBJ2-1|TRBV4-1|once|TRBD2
TGCGCCAGCAGACATACTAGCGGCGGGCCCCCCCTAAAATACAATGAGCAGTTCTTC
CASRHTSGGPPLKYNEQFF
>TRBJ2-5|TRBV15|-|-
TGTGCCACCAGCACTGACACAGCCACAGAGACCCAGTACTTC
CATSTDTATETQYF
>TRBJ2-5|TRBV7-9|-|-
TGTGCCAGCAGCTTACAGGGTTTATTAGAGACCCAGTACTTC
CASSLQGLLETQYF
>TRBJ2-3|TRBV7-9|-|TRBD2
TGTGCCAGCAGCCCCCCGGGGGGAGCGGGGGGCAGCACAGATACGCAGTATTTT
CASSPPGGAGGSTDTQYF
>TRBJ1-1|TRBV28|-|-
TGTGCCAGCAGTGATTGGCAGGGAGAAGCTTTCTTT
CASSDWQGEAFF
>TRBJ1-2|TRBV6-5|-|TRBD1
TGCGCCAGCAGTTACTTAGGGACAGGGAATTATGGCTACACCTTC
CASSYLGTGNYGYTF
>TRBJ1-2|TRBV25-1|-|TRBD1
TGTGCCAGCAGTGAATATGAGGGGGCCGGTGGCTACACCTTC
CASSEYEGAGGYTF
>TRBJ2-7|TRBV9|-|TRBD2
TGTGCCAGCAGCGAATCTAGCGGGAGGGCCCACGAGCAGTACTTC
CASSESSGRAHEQYF
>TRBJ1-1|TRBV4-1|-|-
TGCGCCAGCAGCCAATCGTCCGAGGCGGACACTGAAGCTTTCTTT
CASSQSSEADTEAFF
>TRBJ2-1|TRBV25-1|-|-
TGTGCCAGCAGGGACGGGCGGGCTCACAATGAGCAGTTCTTC
CASRDGRAHNEQFF
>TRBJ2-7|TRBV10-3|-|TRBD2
TGTGCCATCAGCGAAGGACTAGCGGGAGGGAGGGGATACGAGCAGTACTTC
CAISEGLAGGRGYEQYF
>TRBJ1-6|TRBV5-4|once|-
TGTGCCAGCAGCTTGGGTGTAAATAATTCACCCCTCCACTTT
CASSLGVNNSPLHF
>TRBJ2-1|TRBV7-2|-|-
TGTGCCAGCAGACCTCGTGGGCTGAGCGGCAATGAGCAGTTCTTC
CASRPRGLSGNEQFF
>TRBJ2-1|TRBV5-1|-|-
TGCGCCAGCAGCTTTGACTTGCGATACAATGAGCAGTTCTTC
CASSFDLRYNEQFF
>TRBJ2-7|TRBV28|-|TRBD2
TGTGCCAGCTGGGGAGGGGGACTAGTCTACGAGCAGCACTTC
CASWGGGLVYEQHF
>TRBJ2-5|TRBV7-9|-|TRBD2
TGTGCCAGCAGCTACGCCGGGGGGCAAGAGACCCAGTACTTC
CASSYAGGQETQYF
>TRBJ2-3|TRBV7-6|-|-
TGTGCCAGCACCCCGGGCAGACAGGAGTACACAGATACGCAGTATTTT
CASTPGRQEYTDTQYF
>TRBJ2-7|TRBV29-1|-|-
TGCAGCGTTGGGAGGGCAGTACACTACGAGCAGTACTTC
CSVGRAVHYEQYF
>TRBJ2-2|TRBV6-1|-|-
TGTGCCAGCAGTGAAGCTTCTAGAGTCGCCGGGGAGCTGTTTTTT
CASSEASRVAGELFF
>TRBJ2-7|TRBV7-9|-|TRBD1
TGTGCCAGCAGCCCAAGGACAGGCCCCTACGAGCAGTACTTC
CASSPRTGPYEQYF
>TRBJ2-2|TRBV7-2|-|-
TGTGCCACCCCCAGGAGGAGCACGAACACCGGGGAGCTGTTTTTT
CATPRRSTNTGELFF
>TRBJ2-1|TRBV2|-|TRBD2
TGTGCCAGCAGGCGGGGGTCCTCCTACAATGAGCAGTTCTTC
CASRRGSSYNEQFF
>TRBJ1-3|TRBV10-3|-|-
TGTGCCATCAAGACAACAACTGGAAACACCATATATTTT
CAIKTTTGNTIYF
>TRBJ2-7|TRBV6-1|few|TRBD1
TGTGCCAGCAGTCATCGGGACAGCTCCTACGAGCAGTACTTC
CASSHRDSSYEQYF
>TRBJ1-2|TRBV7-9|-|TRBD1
TGTGCCAGCAGCCCATGGACAGGGGATCTTAACTATGGCTACACCTTC
CASSPWTGDLNYGYTF
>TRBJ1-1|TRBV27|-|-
TGTGCCAGCAGCCCGTCCCTATCCACTGAAGCTTTCTTT
CASSPSLSTEAFF
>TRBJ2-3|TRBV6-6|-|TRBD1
TGTGCCAGCAGTTACGCGACAGGGTACCGCACAGATACGCAGTATTTT
CASSYATGYRTDTQYF
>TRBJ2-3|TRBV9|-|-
TGTGCCAGCAGGGTAGACAGTAACACAGATACGCAGTATTTT
CASRVDSNTDTQYF
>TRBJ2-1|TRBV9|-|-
TGTGCCAGCAGCTCCCACCGCGGAGCTTACAATGAGCAGTTCTTC
CASSSHRGAYNEQFF
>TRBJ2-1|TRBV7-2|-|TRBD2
TGTGCCAGCAGCTTATTGTCTAGCGGGAGGAATGAGCAGTTCTTC
CASSLLSSGRNEQFF
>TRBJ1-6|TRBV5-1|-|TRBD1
TGCGCCAGCAGCGGGGACAGCCTGGGTTCACCCCTCCACTTT
CASSGDSLGSPLHF
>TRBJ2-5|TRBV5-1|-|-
TGCGCCAGCAGCTCGGGACTTTACCAAGAGACCCAGTACTTC
CASSSGLYQETQYF
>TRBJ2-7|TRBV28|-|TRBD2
TGTGCCAGCAGTTTTAGGGGAGGGCCTTCCTACGAGCAGTACTTC
CASSFRGGPSYEQYF
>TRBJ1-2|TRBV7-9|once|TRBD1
TGTGCCAGCAGCATCAACAGGGGTAGTGGCTACACCTTC
CASSINRGSGYTF
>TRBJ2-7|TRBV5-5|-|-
TGTGCCAGCAGCCGTCCCGGGGATTACGAGGAGCAGTACTTC
CASSRPGDYEEQYF
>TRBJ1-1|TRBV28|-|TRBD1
TGTGCCATCCAATCCGGGACAGGGTACACTGAAGCTTTCTTT
CAIQSGTGYTEAFF
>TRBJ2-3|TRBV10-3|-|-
TGTGCCATCAGTGATGGAGGGAAGACAGATACGCAGTATTTT
CAISDGGKTDTQYF
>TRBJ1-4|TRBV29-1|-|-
TGCAGCGCCGGGATAAACGGTGAAAAACTGTTTTTT
CSAGINGEKLFF
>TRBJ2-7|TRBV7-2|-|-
TGTGCCAGCAGCTTAGTTCAGGGTGAAGGCTCCTACGAGCAGTACTTC
CASSLVQGEGSYEQYF
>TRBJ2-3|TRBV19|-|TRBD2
TGTGCCAGTAGTATTTGGTGGAGCTCAGGTCTAGCGGGACCCCTTACAGATACGCAGTATTTT
CASSIWWSSGLAGPLTDTQYF
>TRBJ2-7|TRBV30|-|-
TGTGCCTGGAGTGTACCCAGGGACTTTTACGAGCAGTACTTC
CAWSVPRDFYEQYF
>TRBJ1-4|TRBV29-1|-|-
TGCAGCGTTGAAGACAGATCCGAAAAACTGTTTTTT
CSVEDRSEKLFF
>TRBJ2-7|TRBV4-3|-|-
TGCGCCAGCAGCGAACTAGATGACGAGCAGTACTTC
CASSELDDEQYF
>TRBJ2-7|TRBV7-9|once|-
TGTTCCAGCAGCTTCACCGAGGCATACGAGCAGTACTTC
CSSSFTEAYEQYF